This T cell receptor (beta chain) came from a study of T cells in localized non-small cell lung cancer. This clone was recorded a few times. CDR3 length: 14 amino acids. V lost 2 bases and J lost 6; bases outside the gene matches: 5. Germline V CDR1 and CDR2: LNHDA, SQIVND (reference sequence). The repertoire was sequenced with immunoSEQ multiplex PCR; TCRdb's copy has only in-frame clones and lacks some. The table has about 53,000 clones, approximately 88% seen once; the top ten hold about 18%. Sequences were derived from peripheral blood mononuclear cells, sampled before any cancer treatment. This sequence originates from a man between 40 and 69 years old with stage III lung adenocarcinoma. J is TRBJ2-7 and V is TRBV19, with 9 nucleotides matching TRBD1. The chain's CDR3 is CASSIRDRAPEQYF. The CDR3 DNA follows: TGTGCCAGTAGTATACGGGACAGGGCACCCGAGCAGTACTTC.